This TCR beta chain was documented in a study of early T cells in non-severe SARS-CoV-2 infection. Background on the study: Chains from this unsorted whole-blood bulk RNA could not be paired. Findings and caveats of the study: Matching with VDJdb favored anti-spike CD8 responses (missing private and CD4 specificities).

V was clipped by 3 bases and J by 4 bases, with 15 bases between them. The CDR3 runs to 15 residues. Looked up from germline, CDR1 is SGHAT and CDR2 is FQNNGV. Tagging with unique molecular identifiers was applied to individual cDNA molecules. MiXCR was run by TCRdb on the 5' RACE reads, yielding one entry per CDR3 protein. The table has approximately 63,000 distinct CDR3 sequences, around 6.5% seen once. This clonotype was recorded many times. What it binds is not known. V gene TRBV11-2 combines with J gene TRBJ2-5, with D maybe TRBD2 (6 bases). This clonotype was sampled from an adult who was a healthcare worker with PCR-confirmed SARS-CoV-2 infection or an uninfected control (not recorded which). The sample was whole blood, taken at baseline. In nucleotides, the CDR3 is TGTGCCAGCAGCTTCCAGGGAGCGCGGGGAGAGACCCAGTACTTC. Its translation: CASSFQGARGETQYF.